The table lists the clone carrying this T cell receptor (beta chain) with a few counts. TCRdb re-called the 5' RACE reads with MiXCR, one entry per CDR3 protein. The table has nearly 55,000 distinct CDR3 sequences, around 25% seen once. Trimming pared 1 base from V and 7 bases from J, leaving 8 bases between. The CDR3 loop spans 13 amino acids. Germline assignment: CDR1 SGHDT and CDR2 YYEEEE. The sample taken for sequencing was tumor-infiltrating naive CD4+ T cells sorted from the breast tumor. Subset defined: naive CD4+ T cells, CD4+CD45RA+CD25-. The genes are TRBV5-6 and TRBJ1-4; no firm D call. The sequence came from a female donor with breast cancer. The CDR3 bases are TGTGCCAGCAGCTTGAGGTCAGCTGAAAAACTGTTTTTT. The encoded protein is CASSLRSAEKLFF.